This entry concerns a single T cell receptor beta chain. Its specificity is unknown. The entry originates in a study of blood T cells in healthy people across ages. The study's findings and limits: TCR beta diversity was tightly associated with the proportion of naive T cells.

Combining a sample-barcoded 5' primer with a J-beta primer mix, a second PCR ran for 7 to 11 cycles. TCRdb reprocessed the 5' RACE reads via MiXCR and lists one record per CDR3 protein. The sample holds 700,000 to 950,000 distinct CDR3 sequences, over 45% seen once. This CDR3 region has 15 residues. V dropped 3 bases and J dropped 5; count of bases not matched to a gene: 9. Germline-derived CDR1 and CDR2 are SQVTM and ANQGSEA. This clonotype was sampled from a young man in good health. Sequences were obtained from blood. This chain joins TRBV29-1 and TRBJ2-1; 8 bases fit TRBD2. The CDR3 nucleotides read TGCAGCGTTGAGCGGGCGGGGGGCTGGGACAATGAGCAGTTCTTC. This translates into CSVERAGGWDNEQFF.